This T cell receptor (beta chain) was identified during a study of T cells after yellow fever vaccination. Background on the study: It was SMART-Seq v4 Ultra Low Input that prepared the fractions with low cell numbers.

V lost 5 bases, J lost 4 bases, and 16 bases lay in between. Germline-derived CDR1 and CDR2 are SGHRS and YFSETQ. CDR3 size: 14 residues. Study-level points and caveats: Post-booster reappearance was seen for most primary-vaccination clones (around 96% CD4, roughly 91% CD8). By day 5 rather than day 15, the secondary response had peaked, though it was weaker.

Worth noting for this clonotype: No antigen is known for it.

TCRdb used MiXCR to reprocess the 5' RACE reads, holding one entry per CDR3 protein. The table shows roughly 140,000 distinct CDR3 sequences, with approximately 7.7% occurring only once. Sequenced material: CD4+ T cells sorted from PBMCs, taken 5 days after the yellow fever booster vaccination. The TCR comes from a man under 40 who received the YFV17D yellow fever vaccine. The V gene is TRBV5-1, the J gene TRBJ2-7; D could derive from TRBD1 or TRBD2 (7 bases each). CDR3 nucleotides: TGCGCCAGCAGTGGGTCGCAGGGGGGGTACGAGCAGTACTTC. Translation: CASSGSQGGYEQYF.